Shown below are 17 T cell receptor beta chains from a single sample sequenced in a study of cytomegalovirus exposure and HLA in healthy donors. Generated by immunoSEQ multiplex PCR, the TCRdb table keeps only in-frame clones and is missing some. This sample has over 150,000 clones; less than 90% occur once, and the top ten carry under 25%. Sequencing input: PBMCs. These receptors were obtained from a man younger than 30 in good health and CMV-seropositive.

The chain employs TRBV7-2 and TRBJ2-7; TRBD1 agrees at 7 bases. The V gene end was trimmed by 1 base and the J gene end by 2 bases; junction bases not matched to a gene: 8. The germline CDR1 and CDR2 sequences are SGHTA and FQGNSA. The CDR3 spans 16 residues. The CDR3 DNA sequence: TGTGCCAGCAGCTTAGAGGGTAGGGGGCGGACCTACGAGCAGTACTTC. This codes for CASSLEGRGRTYEQYF.

The chain carries TRBV29-1 and TRBJ2-7; D possibly corresponds to TRBD1 (6 bases). Between the trimmed V and J ends, which lost 4 bases and 3 bases, there was a span of 10 bases. This CDR3 has 12 amino acids. CDR1 is SQVTM and CDR2 is ANQGSEA in the germline V gene. The CDR3 reads CSVGQGRYEQYF. CDR3 bases: TGCAGCGTTGGGCAGGGGCGCTACGAGCAGTACTTC.

The chain carries TRBV2 and TRBJ2-1; 9 bases map to TRBD2. The germline CDR1 and CDR2 sequences are SNHLY and FYNNEI. With V trimmed by 6 bases and J by 2 bases, 5 bases remained unmatched. This CDR3 contains 15 residues. CDR3 coding DNA: TGTGCCAGCAGGGCCGCGGGGGGGCCCTACAATGAGCAGTTCTTC. This codes for CASRAAGGPYNEQFF.

The chain links TRBV4-1 to TRBJ2-1, with a possible D match to TRBD2 (6 bases). There are 14 residues in the CDR3. V lost 6 bases to trimming and J lost 9 bases, with 18 bases between them. The V gene's germline CDR1 is MGHRA and CDR2 YSYEKL. CDR3 in DNA: TGCGCCAGCAGTACCGTCCTCGGGGGAAGTGAGCAGTTCTTC. It is translated as CASSTVLGGSEQFF.

For the CDR3, the DNA is TGTGCCAGCAGCTCCCAGGGGAATCAGCCCCAGCATTTT. Amino acids: CASSSQGNQPQHF. The V and J genes are TRBV11-2 and TRBJ1-5; weak D call: TRBD1 (6 bases). Trimming removed 4 bases from V and 4 bases from J, with 8 bases in between. This CDR3 is 13 amino acids long. The germline V gene has CDR1 SGHAT and CDR2 FQNNGV.

Here the CDR3 reads CASSPGTGGDEKLFF. In nucleotides, the CDR3 is TGTGCCAGCAGCCCTGGGACAGGGGGGGATGAAAAACTGTTTTTT. The V call is TRBV7-2, the J call TRBJ1-4; TRBD1 agrees at 11 bases. CDR3 length: 15 residues. Per the germline V gene, CDR1 is SGHTA and CDR2 is FQGNSA. V dropped 5 bases and J dropped 6; count of bases not matched to a gene: 5.

V gene TRBV6-5 combines with J gene TRBJ1-5, with D tentatively TRBD1 (5 bases). The CDR3 is 15 residues long. Germline loops: CDR1 MNHEY, CDR2 SVGAGI. V shed 6 bases and J shed 1 base, with 13 bases lying between them. This CDR3 reads CASSRGLGSNQPQHF. The CDR3 coding sequence is TGTGCCAGCAGCCGGGGACTAGGAAGCAATCAGCCCCAGCATTTT.

The gene calls are TRBV19 and TRBJ2-7, with 9 bases that match TRBD2. This CDR3 spans 14 amino acids. Trimming removed 3 bases from V and 6 bases from J; junction bases left unmatched: 6. Germline CDR1 reads LNHDA; CDR2 reads SQIVND (reference sequence). This CDR3 reads CASSISGTSSEQYF. The CDR3 coding sequence is TGTGCCAGTAGTATCTCCGGGACTAGCTCCGAGCAGTACTTC.

The V gene is TRBV11-2, the J gene TRBJ1-4; 9 nucleotides agree with TRBD1. V lost 1 base and J lost 8; bases outside the gene matches: 11. The CDR3 has 17 amino acids. In germline, CDR1 is SGHAT, CDR2 FQNNGV. CDR3 residues: CASSLGGGTGIREKLFF. CDR3 coding DNA: TGTGCCAGCAGCTTAGGAGGGGGGACAGGGATCCGCGAAAAACTGTTTTTT.

The chain employs TRBV5-1 and TRBJ1-2; 10 nucleotides align to TRBD1. The CDR3 has 15 residues. CDR1 and CDR2 (germline): SGHRS, YFSETQ. V was clipped by 4 bases and J by 8 bases; unmatched bases: 11. CDR3 coding DNA: TGCGCCAGCAGCCCTGCGGGACAGGGGACCTACGGCTACACCTTC. Translated: CASSPAGQGTYGYTF. Looking up the rest from reference TRBV5-1 and TRBJ1-2 gives the full variable domain: KAGVTQTPRYLIKTRGQQVTLSCSPISGHRSVSWYQQTPGQGLQFLFEYFSETQRNKGNFPGRFSGRQFSNSRSEMNVSTLELGDSALYLCASSPAGQGTYGYTFGSGTRLTVV.

The chain joins TRBV5-5 to TRBJ2-1; 10 bases match TRBD1. The germline CDR1 and CDR2 sequences are SGHKS and YYEKEE (reference sequence). The CDR3 is 20 residues long. The V and J ends lost 2 bases and 0 bases, in that order; junction bases with no gene match: 14. CDR3 in DNA: TGTGCCAGCAGCTTCGGTAACCGGGACAGGGGTTTCACCTCCTACAATGAGCAGTTCTTC. Amino acid sequence: CASSFGNRDRGFTSYNEQFF.

The chain employs TRBV11-1 and TRBJ2-7; the D gene is possibly TRBD1 (6 bases). The CDR3 covers 12 residues. V lost 4 bases to trimming and J lost 5 bases, with 9 bases between them. CDR1 and CDR2 from the germline V gene are SGHAT and FQDESV (reference sequence). Here the CDR3 DNA reads TGTGCCAGCAGCTACGCAGGGGACGAGCAGTACTTC. Translation gives CASSYAGDEQYF.

The chain recombines TRBV11-1 with TRBJ2-7; no definite D call. The germline V gene encodes CDR1 SGHAT and CDR2 FQDESV (reference sequence). Trimming took 0 bases from V and 3 from J, leaving 12 bases between them. CDR3 length: 15 residues. CDR3 bases: TGTGCCAGCAGCTTAGCGCGGTCCATGAGCTACGAGCAGTACTTC. Amino acid sequence: CASSLARSMSYEQYF.

The chain recombines TRBV5-7 with TRBJ2-2, with TRBD1 as a possible D gene (5 bases). TRBV5-7 is classed as an ORF, of uncertain function. The CDR3 extends over 17 amino acids. V was pared by 1 base and J by 0 bases, with 13 bases between. CDR3 amino acids: CASSLKGRATNTGELFF. In DNA form, the CDR3 reads TGTGCCAGCAGCTTGAAAGGCAGGGCAACGAACACCGGGGAGCTGTTTTTT.

This chain joins TRBV5-4 and TRBJ2-7; TRBD2 aligns across 9 bases. Germline assignment: CDR1 SGHNT and CDR2 YYREEE (reference sequence). The ends lost 4 bases at V and 2 bases at J; junction bases unmatched: 7. The CDR3 spans 15 residues. The CDR3 sequence: CASSLIAGATYEQYF. DNA for the CDR3: TGTGCCAGCAGCCTGATAGCGGGAGCCACCTACGAGCAGTACTTC. Together with reference TRBV5-4 and TRBJ2-7, the CDR3 gives the full variable domain: ETGVTQSPTHLIKTRGQQVTLRCSSQSGHNTVSWYQQALGQGPQFIFQYYREEENGRGNFPPRFSGLQFPNYSSELNVNALELDDSALYLCASSLIAGATYEQYFGPGTRLTVT.

V gene TRBV11-3 combines with J gene TRBJ2-7; TRBD1 aligns across 9 bases. V dropped 3 bases and J dropped 5; count of bases not matched to a gene: 8. The CDR3 runs 15 residues. Germline CDR1 and CDR2: SGHNT and YENEEA. The CDR3 bases are TGTGCCAGCAGCTTGGCCGGGACAGGGTTCCACGAGCAGTACTTC. The encoded protein is CASSLAGTGFHEQYF.

The chain recombines TRBV5-6 with TRBJ2-1; D might be TRBD1 (7 bases). Germline CDR1 SGHDT, CDR2 YYEEEE. The V end was cut by 3 bases, the J end by 4 bases, with 11 bases between. The CDR3 is 14 residues long. CDR3: CASSWGDSYNEQFF. CDR3 in DNA: TGTGCCAGCAGCTGGGGGGACAGTTACAATGAGCAGTTCTTC.